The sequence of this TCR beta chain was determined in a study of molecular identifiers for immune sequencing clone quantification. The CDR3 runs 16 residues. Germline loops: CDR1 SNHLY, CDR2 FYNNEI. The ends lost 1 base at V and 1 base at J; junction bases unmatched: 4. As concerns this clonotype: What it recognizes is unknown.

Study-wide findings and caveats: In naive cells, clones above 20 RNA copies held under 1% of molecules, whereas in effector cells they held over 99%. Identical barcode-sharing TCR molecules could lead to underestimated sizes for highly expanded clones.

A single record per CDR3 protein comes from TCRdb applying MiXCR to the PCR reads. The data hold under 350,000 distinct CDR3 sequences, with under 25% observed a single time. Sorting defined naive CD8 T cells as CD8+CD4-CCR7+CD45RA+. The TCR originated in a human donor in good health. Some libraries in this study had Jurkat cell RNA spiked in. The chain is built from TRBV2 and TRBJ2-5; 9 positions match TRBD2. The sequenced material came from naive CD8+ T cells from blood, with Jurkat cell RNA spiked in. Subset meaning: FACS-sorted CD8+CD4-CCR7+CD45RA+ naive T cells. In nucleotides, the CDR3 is TGTGCCAGCAGTGAAGGAGCGGGGGGTCCCCAAGAGACCCAGTACTTC. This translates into CASSEGAGGPQETQYF.